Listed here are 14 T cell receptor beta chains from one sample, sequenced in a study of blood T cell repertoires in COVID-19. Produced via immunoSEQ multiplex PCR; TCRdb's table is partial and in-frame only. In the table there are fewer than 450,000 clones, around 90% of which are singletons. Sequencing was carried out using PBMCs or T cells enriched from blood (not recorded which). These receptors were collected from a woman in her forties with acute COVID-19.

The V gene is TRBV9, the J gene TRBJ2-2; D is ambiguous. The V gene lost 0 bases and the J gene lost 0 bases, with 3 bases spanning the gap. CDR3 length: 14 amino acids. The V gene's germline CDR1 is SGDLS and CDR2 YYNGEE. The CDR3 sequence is CASSVVANTGELFF. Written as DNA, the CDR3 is TGTGCCAGCAGCGTAGTAGCGAACACCGGGGAGCTGTTTTTT.

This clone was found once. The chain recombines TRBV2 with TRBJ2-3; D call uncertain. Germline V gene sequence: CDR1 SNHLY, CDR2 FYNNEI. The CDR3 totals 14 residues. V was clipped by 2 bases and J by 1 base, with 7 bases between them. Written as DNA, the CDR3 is TGTGCCAGCAGTGAATACCTAGGCACAGATACGCAGTATTTT. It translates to CASSEYLGTDTQYF.

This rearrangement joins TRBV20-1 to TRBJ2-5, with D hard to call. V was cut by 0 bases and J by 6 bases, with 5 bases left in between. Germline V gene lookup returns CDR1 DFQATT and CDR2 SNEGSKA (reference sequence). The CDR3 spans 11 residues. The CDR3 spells CSARDWQTQYF. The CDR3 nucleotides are TGCAGTGCTAGAGATTGGCAGACCCAGTACTTC.

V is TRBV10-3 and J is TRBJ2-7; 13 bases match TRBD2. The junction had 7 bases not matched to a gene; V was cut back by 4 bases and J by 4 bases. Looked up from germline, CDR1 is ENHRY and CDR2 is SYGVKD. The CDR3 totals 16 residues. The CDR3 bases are TGTGCCATCAGTGGAGGGACTAGCGGGGAGTTTTACGAGCAGTACTTC. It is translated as CAISGGTSGEFYEQYF.

This CDR3 is CASSINQGGYGYTF. The CDR3 nucleotides read TGCGCCAGCAGCATCAACCAGGGCGGCTATGGCTACACCTTC. V and J are TRBV4-1 and TRBJ1-2; perhaps TRBD1 as D (5 bases). The CDR3 spans 14 residues. Trimming removed 5 bases from V and 4 bases from J, with 14 bases in between. Germline CDR1 MGHRA, CDR2 YSYEKL.

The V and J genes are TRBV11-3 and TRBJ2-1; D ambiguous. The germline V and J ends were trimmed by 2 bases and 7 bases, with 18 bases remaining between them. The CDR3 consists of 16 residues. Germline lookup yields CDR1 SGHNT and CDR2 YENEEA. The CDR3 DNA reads TGTGCCAGCAGCTTAATGACCCTAGGCCCCGCAAATGAGCAGTTCTTC. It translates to CASSLMTLGPANEQFF.

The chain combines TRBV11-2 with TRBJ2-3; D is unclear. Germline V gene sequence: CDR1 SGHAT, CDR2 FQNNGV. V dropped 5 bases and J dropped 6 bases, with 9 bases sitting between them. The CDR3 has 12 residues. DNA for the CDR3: TGTGCCAGCAGCCCAGGTTCTGATACGCAGTATTTT. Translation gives CASSPGSDTQYF. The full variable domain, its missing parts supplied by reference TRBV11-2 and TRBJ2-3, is EAGVAQSPRYKIIEKRQSVAFWCNPISGHATLYWYQQILGQGPKLLIQFQNNGVVDDSQLPKDRFSAERLKGVDSTLKIQPAKLEDSAVYLCASSPGSDTQYFGPGTRLTVL.

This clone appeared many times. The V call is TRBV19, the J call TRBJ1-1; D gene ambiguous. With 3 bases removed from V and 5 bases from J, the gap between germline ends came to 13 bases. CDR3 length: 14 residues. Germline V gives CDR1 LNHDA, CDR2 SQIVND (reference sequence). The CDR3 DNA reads TGTGCCAGTAGTATTTCGGGGATTGAGACTGAAGCTTTCTTT. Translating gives CASSISGIETEAFF.

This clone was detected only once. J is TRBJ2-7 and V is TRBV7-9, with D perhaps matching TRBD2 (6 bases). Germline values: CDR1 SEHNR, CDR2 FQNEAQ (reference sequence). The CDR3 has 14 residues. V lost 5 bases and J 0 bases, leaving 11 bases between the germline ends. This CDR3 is CASSRDGSSYEQYF. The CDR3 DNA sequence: TGTGCCAGCAGCCGGGACGGGAGCTCCTACGAGCAGTACTTC.

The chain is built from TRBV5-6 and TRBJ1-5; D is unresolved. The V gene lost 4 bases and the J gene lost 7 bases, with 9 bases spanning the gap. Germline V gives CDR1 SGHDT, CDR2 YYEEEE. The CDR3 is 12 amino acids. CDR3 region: CASSRFGQPQHF. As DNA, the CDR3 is TGTGCCAGCAGCCGCTTTGGCCAGCCCCAGCATTTT.

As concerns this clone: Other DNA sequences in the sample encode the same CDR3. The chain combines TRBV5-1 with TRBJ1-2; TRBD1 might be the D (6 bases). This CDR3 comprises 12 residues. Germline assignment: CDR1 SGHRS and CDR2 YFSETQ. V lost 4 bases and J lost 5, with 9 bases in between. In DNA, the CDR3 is TGCGCCAGCAGCCCGGACAGATATGGCTACACCTTC. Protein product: CASSPDRYGYTF.

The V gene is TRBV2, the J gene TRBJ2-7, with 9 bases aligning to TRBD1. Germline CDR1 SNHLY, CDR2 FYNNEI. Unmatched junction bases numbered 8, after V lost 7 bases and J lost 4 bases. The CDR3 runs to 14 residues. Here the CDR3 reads CASTTGTGRYEQYF. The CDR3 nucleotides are TGTGCCAGCACCACGGGGACAGGGAGGTACGAGCAGTACTTC.

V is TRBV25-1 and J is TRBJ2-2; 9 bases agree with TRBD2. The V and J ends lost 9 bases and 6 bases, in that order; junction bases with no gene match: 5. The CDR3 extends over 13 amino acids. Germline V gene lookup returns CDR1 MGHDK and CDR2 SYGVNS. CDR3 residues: CASQRGAAGELFF. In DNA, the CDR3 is TGTGCCAGTCAGCGGGGGGCCGCCGGGGAGCTGTTTTTT.

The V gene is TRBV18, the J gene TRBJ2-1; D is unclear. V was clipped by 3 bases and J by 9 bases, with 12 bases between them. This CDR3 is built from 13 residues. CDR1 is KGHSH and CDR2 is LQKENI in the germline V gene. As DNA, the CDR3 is TGTGCCAGCTCACCGTTGCCGGTCGGTGAGCAGTTCTTC. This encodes CASSPLPVGEQFF.